A single sample is the source of the 25 T cell receptor beta chains below, sequenced in a study of T cells in Graves' hyperthyroidism and ophthalmopathy. Using RNA transcripts as the source, TCR beta CDR3 regions were amplified. TCR CDR3 underwent first-round RT-PCR with the HTBI primer set. TCRdb re-called the multiplex PCR reads with MiXCR, one entry per CDR3 protein. The repertoire consists of hundreds of thousands of distinct CDR3 sequences, with about 15% occurring once and the leading ten covering approximately 4.2%. The sample taken for sequencing was blood. Receptors were obtained from a woman aged 40 to 50 with Graves' ophthalmopathy.

In this sample, this clonotype turned up many times. A junction end diverges from the germline sequence, so it may reflect a read error. This chain links TRBV29-1 with TRBJ2-2; D call uncertain. The CDR3 sequence is 13 residues long. Germline loops: CDR1 SQVTM, CDR2 ANQGSEA. The CDR3 nucleotides are TGTGCGGCGGACCGAGGAAACACCGGGGAGCTGTTTTTT. As protein: CAADRGNTGELFF.

This clonotype was recorded at least ten times. The chain links TRBV12-3 or TRBV12-4 to TRBJ1-6; D call uncertain. V gave up 7 bases and J gave up 5 bases, with 12 bases separating them. The CDR3 consists of 14 residues. The chain's CDR3 is CASTSGGNNSPLHF. The CDR3 bases are TGTGCCAGCACCTCCGGAGGGAATAATTCACCCCTCCACTTT.

In its sample, this clonotype was seen a few times. The chain has TRBV18 and TRBJ2-7; 9 nucleotides line up with TRBD1. V lost 1 base and J lost 6; bases outside the gene matches: 7. Per the germline V gene, CDR1 is KGHSH and CDR2 is LQKENI. The CDR3 has 15 amino acids. The CDR3: CASSPRGTGNSEQYF. The CDR3 DNA sequence: TGTGCCAGCTCACCACGTGGGACAGGGAATAGCGAGCAGTACTTC.

This clonotype was counted many times. J is TRBJ2-7 and V is TRBV9; a possible D gene is TRBD2 (5 bases). The V end lost 2 bases, the J end lost 6 bases, and 15 bases lay between the germline ends. The CDR3 consists of 14 residues. Germline V gene data show CDR1 as SGDLS and CDR2 as YYNGEE. The CDR3, as DNA: TGTGCCAGCAGCGTCGGCTCTTGGAGCGGCGAGCAGTACTTC. Protein sequence: CASSVGSWSGEQYF.

This clonotype was seen repeatedly, ten times or more. J is TRBJ1-2 and V is TRBV10-3, with TRBD1 identical over 7 bases. The CDR3 is 13 residues long. Germline loops: CDR1 ENHRY, CDR2 SYGVKD. With 7 bases clipped from V and 6 bases from J, the junction kept 8 bases outside the gene matches. The CDR3 bases are TGTGCCATCACCTCGACAGGGAACGATGGCTACACCTTC. Translation: CAITSTGNDGYTF.

This clonotype was recorded many times. The chain uses TRBV6-1 and TRBJ1-1; tentatively, D is TRBD1 (5 bases). CDR1 is MNHNS, CDR2 SASEGT, per germline. V was clipped by 6 bases and J by 4 bases, with 12 bases between them. CDR3 length: 13 residues. The CDR3 here is CASRGGTSTEAFF. CDR3 bases: TGTGCCAGCAGGGGGGGGACGAGCACTGAAGCTTTCTTT.

The rearrangement links TRBV27 to TRBJ2-7; 8 bases are shared with TRBD1. The CDR3 has 15 residues. The trim removed 5 bases at V and 2 bases at J, leaving 8 bases unmatched. Germline CDR1 reads MNHEY; CDR2 reads SMNVEV (reference sequence). The CDR3 bases are TGTGCCAGCAGTCCCCTTCAGGGGGCCGCCTACGAGCAGTACTTC. This sequence encodes CASSPLQGAAYEQYF.

The gene calls are TRBV6-2 or TRBV6-3 and TRBJ1-1; D unclear. Germline V gene lookup returns CDR1 MNHEY and CDR2 SVGEGT. The ends were cut back, 8 bases at V and 1 base at J, with 11 bases in the middle. This CDR3 region has 13 residues. The CDR3 here is CASGLLRNTEAFF. CDR3 nucleotides: TGTGCCAGCGGTCTGCTGCGGAACACTGAAGCTTTCTTT.

V is TRBV12-3 or TRBV12-4 and J is TRBJ1-2; the D gene is possibly TRBD1 (6 bases). Trimming cost V 6 bases and J 1 base, with 15 bases left between them. This CDR3 spans 15 amino acids. CDR3 sequence: CASSPVGGLNYGYTF. CDR3 DNA sequence: TGTGCCAGCAGCCCCGTAGGGGGGCTTAACTATGGCTACACCTTC.

Many counts were recorded for this clonotype. V gene TRBV7-2 combines with J gene TRBJ1-5, with D hard to call. V was pared by 5 bases and J by 6 bases, with 11 bases between. The CDR3 extends over 13 amino acids. Germline V CDR1 and CDR2: SGHTA, FQGNSA. CDR3 sequence (DNA): TGTGCCAGCAGCAGGAATAGGGTTCAGCCCCAGCATTTT. Encoded protein: CASSRNRVQPQHF.

Many counts were recorded for this clonotype. The chain is built from TRBV6-5 and TRBJ2-7; TRBD1 matches at 9 bases. Trimming cost V 6 bases and J 5 bases; bases outside gene matches: 8. The germline gives CDR1 MNHEY, CDR2 SVGAGI. The CDR3 has 14 amino acids. For the CDR3, the DNA is TGTGCCAGCAGATTACAGGGGGCCTTCGACGAGCAGTACTTC. Translating it yields CASRLQGAFDEQYF.

The gene calls are TRBV18 and TRBJ1-5; D remains ambiguous. The germline gives CDR1 KGHSH, CDR2 LQKENI. The CDR3 has 14 residues. V was shortened by 5 bases and J by 5 bases, with 13 bases between the two germline ends. The CDR3 spells CASSSTSNHQPQHF. DNA of the CDR3: TGTGCCAGCTCATCAACCTCAAACCATCAGCCCCAGCATTTT. The full variable domain, in which reference TRBV18 and TRBJ1-5 provide the parts outside the CDR3, is NAGVMQNPRHLVRRRGQEARLRCSPMKGHSHVYWYRQLPEEGLKFMVYLQKENIIDESGMPKERFSAEFPKEGPSILRIQQVVRGDSAAYFCASSSTSNHQPQHFGDGTRLSIL.

This clonotype has a count of ten or more. The rearrangement links TRBV24-1 to TRBJ2-5, with TRBD1 matching 9 bases. This CDR3 region has 16 residues. Looked up from germline, CDR1 is KGHDR and CDR2 is SFDVKD. Trimming took 3 bases from V and 5 from J; bases not matched to a gene: 9. CDR3 DNA: TGTGCCACCAGTGATCCCCCGGACAGGGGAGGGGAGACCCAGTACTTC. Its translation: CATSDPPDRGGETQYF.

A single count supports this clonotype. The J gene is TRBJ1-5, the V gene TRBV11-2, with D maybe TRBD1 (6 bases). The CDR3 consists of 17 residues. V was trimmed by 5 bases and J by 0 bases, leaving 17 bases between them. Germline V gives CDR1 SGHAT, CDR2 FQNNGV. The chain's CDR3 is CASSLRGQAFSNQPQHF. The CDR3 DNA reads TGTGCCAGCAGCCTCCGGGGGCAGGCCTTTAGCAATCAGCCCCAGCATTTT.

This clonotype has ten or more counts. The rearrangement links TRBV12-3 or TRBV12-4 to TRBJ1-1; D perhaps matches TRBD1 (6 bases). The CDR3 has 14 residues. V was pared by 3 bases and J by 0 bases, with 8 bases between. The DNA of the CDR3 is TGTGCCAGCAGTTTGAGGGGGATGAACACTGAAGCTTTCTTT. As protein: CASSLRGMNTEAFF.

This clonotype was seen more than once but under ten times. The chain links TRBV5-6 to TRBJ2-7; D is perhaps TRBD1 (6 bases). V was clipped by 4 bases and J by 6 bases, with 17 bases between them. CDR3 size: 14 residues. Germline values: CDR1 SGHDT, CDR2 YYEEEE. The CDR3 DNA sequence: TGTGCCAGCAGCCGTGACAGGTCTGGTCCCGAGCAGTACTTC. This codes for CASSRDRSGPEQYF. Full variable domain (rest looked up from reference TRBV5-6 and TRBJ2-7): DAGVTQSPTHLIKTRGQQVTLRCSPKSGHDTVSWYQQALGQGPQFIFQYYEEEERQRGNFPDRFSGHQFPNYSSELNVNALLLGDSALYLCASSRDRSGPEQYFGPGTRLTVT.

This clonotype has ten or more counts. The V and J genes are TRBV11-2 and TRBJ2-7; the D gene is possibly TRBD2 (7 bases). With 5 bases removed from V and 4 bases from J, the gap between germline ends came to 24 bases. CDR3 size: 17 residues. CDR1 and CDR2 (germline): SGHAT, FQNNGV. The CDR3 region is CASSLPFRGRGTYEQYF. For the CDR3, the DNA is TGTGCCAGCAGCCTCCCTTTTCGCGGGAGAGGGACATACGAGCAGTACTTC. The variable domain in full, with the rest retrieved from reference TRBV11-2 and TRBJ2-7, is EAGVAQSPRYKIIEKRQSVAFWCNPISGHATLYWYQQILGQGPKLLIQFQNNGVVDDSQLPKDRFSAERLKGVDSTLKIQPAKLEDSAVYLCASSLPFRGRGTYEQYFGPGTRLTVT.

In its sample, this clonotype was seen many times. The CDR3 loop is CASSPPGQGTEAFF. For the CDR3, the DNA is TGTGCCAGCAGTCCGCCGGGACAGGGCACTGAAGCTTTCTTT. V and J are TRBV28 and TRBJ1-1; 9 nucleotides align to TRBD1. The ends lost 5 bases at V and 4 bases at J; junction bases unmatched: 5. The V gene's germline CDR1 is MDHEN and CDR2 SYDVKM. The CDR3 is 14 residues long. Combining the CDR3 with reference TRBV28 and TRBJ1-1 gives the whole variable domain DVKVTQSSRYLVKRTGEKVFLECVQDMDHENMFWYRQDPGLGLRLIYFSYDVKMKEKGDIPEGYSVSREKKERFSLILESASTNQTSMYLCASSPPGQGTEAFFGQGTRLTVV.

The chain carries TRBV19 and TRBJ1-1; 8 nucleotides match TRBD1. This CDR3 contains 15 residues. The germline V gene has CDR1 LNHDA and CDR2 SQIVND (reference sequence). The V gene end was trimmed by 5 bases and the J gene end by 1 base; junction bases not matched to a gene: 6. This CDR3 is CASSPDRGRNTEAFF. CDR3 in DNA: TGTGCCAGTAGTCCAGACAGGGGTAGGAACACTGAAGCTTTCTTT.

J is TRBJ2-5 and V is TRBV2; perhaps TRBD1 as D (7 bases). The CDR3 has 15 residues. Trimming left V 5 bases short and J 7 bases short, with 20 bases between. The germline V gene encodes CDR1 SNHLY and CDR2 FYNNEI. CDR3 DNA: TGTGCCAGCAGTCTGACACAGGGGACTGGATCGACCCAGTACTTC. It is translated as CASSLTQGTGSTQYF.

The gene calls are TRBV19 and TRBJ1-5; D uncertain. Germline loops: CDR1 LNHDA, CDR2 SQIVND (reference sequence). This CDR3 is 15 amino acids long. The ends were cut back, 5 bases at V and 0 bases at J, with 11 bases in the middle. CDR3 nucleotide sequence: TGTGCCAGTAGTGTTTTGGAGCTTAGCAATCAGCCCCAGCATTTT. It translates to CASSVLELSNQPQHF.

At least ten counts were recorded for this clonotype. The J gene is TRBJ1-6, the V gene TRBV19, with no clear D. The V end was cut by 3 bases, the J end by 7 bases, with 16 bases between. CDR1 LNHDA and CDR2 SQIVND come from the germline V gene (reference sequence). The CDR3 totals 16 residues. The CDR3 coding sequence is TGTGCCAGTAGTATTACGCCGGGAGAACCAAATTCACCCCTCCACTTT. The encoded protein is CASSITPGEPNSPLHF.

This clonotype was recorded at least ten times. J is TRBJ2-7 and V is TRBV12-3 or TRBV12-4; 9 nucleotides align to TRBD2. Trimming at V came to 6 bases and at J to 5 bases, leaving 5 bases not matched to a gene. The CDR3 extends over 13 amino acids. The CDR3 sequence: CASRPLAGHEQYF. The DNA for the CDR3 is TGTGCCAGCAGGCCACTAGCGGGTCACGAGCAGTACTTC.

This clonotype came up many times. The chain has TRBV28 and TRBJ2-7, with TRBD1 matching over 9 bases. This CDR3 spans 17 amino acids. Germline CDR1 is MDHEN and CDR2 is SYDVKM. J lost 7 bases, V lost 4 bases, and 17 bases had no gene match. The CDR3 here is CASSWGQGFLLGREQYF. The DNA of the CDR3 is TGTGCCAGCAGTTGGGGACAGGGCTTTCTCCTGGGGAGGGAGCAGTACTTC.

The genes are TRBV7-8 and TRBJ1-5; no reliable D call. This CDR3 region has 14 residues. Germline V gene data show CDR1 as SGHVS and CDR2 as FQNEAQ. V lost 5 bases to trimming and J lost 5 bases, with 13 bases between them. This chain's CDR3 is CASSPTVIDQPQHF. The CDR3 DNA reads TGTGCCAGCAGCCCTACAGTTATCGATCAGCCCCAGCATTTT.